The 15 T cell receptor beta chains reported below all come from one sample, sequenced in a study of cytomegalovirus exposure and HLA in healthy donors (dated by TCRdb to about 2017). The library was prepared using the immunoSEQ multiplex PCR assay. For the multiplex PCR, a mixture combining 60 forward primers for TCR Vbeta segments and 13 reverse primers for TCR Jbeta segments was used. Sourced from immuneACCESS, this table was stored by TCRdb with only in-frame sequences that have V and J called. A share of the clones is absent; for the studies checked, an unresolved V gene accounts for under half, and the remainder has no known explanation. The sample table lists nearly 95,000 clones, 75% to 80% of them with a count of one. The top ten constitute 3.8% of the sample. The sample was PBMCs. These TCRs come from a woman aged 40 to 55 in good health and CMV-seronegative.

V is TRBV25-1 and J is TRBJ1-6; no firm D call. Trimming pared 2 bases from V and 9 bases from J, leaving 11 bases between. Germline V gene data show CDR1 as MGHDK and CDR2 as SYGVNS. This CDR3 contains 14 residues. The CDR3 bases are TGTGCCAGCAGTGAAGGTGACGGGGTTTCACCCCTCCACTTT. Its protein product is CASSEGDGVSPLHF. The full variable domain, in which reference TRBV25-1 and TRBJ1-6 provide the parts outside the CDR3, is EADIYQTPRYLVIGTGKKITLECSQTMGHDKMYWYQQDPGMELHLIHYSYGVNSTEKGDLSSESTVSRIRTEHFPLTLESARPSHTSQYLCASSEGDGVSPLHFGNGTRLTVT.

This chain joins TRBV7-2 and TRBJ2-7, with 7 bases identical to TRBD1. The CDR3 totals 15 residues. Germline CDR1 reads SGHTA; CDR2 reads FQGNSA. V trimming: 1 base; J trimming: 3 bases; junction bases outside the gene matches: 6. CDR3 nucleotides: TGTGCCAGCAGCTTAGACAGGGGTGCCTTCTACGAGCAGTACTTC. This codes for CASSLDRGAFYEQYF.

The rearrangement joins TRBV7-3 to TRBJ1-1, with 8 bases fitting TRBD1. CDR1 SGHTA and CDR2 FQGTGA come from the germline V gene. The CDR3 consists of 16 residues. J was trimmed by 0 bases and V by 5 bases; bases with no gene match: 8. The CDR3 bases are TGTGCCAGCAGCAAACAGGGGGGCGTGATGAACACTGAAGCTTTCTTT. Protein sequence: CASSKQGGVMNTEAFF.

This sequence joins TRBV4-3 and TRBJ2-7, with 11 bases identical to TRBD2. Germline CDR1 is LGHNA and CDR2 is YSLEER. The CDR3 spans 15 residues. J was trimmed by 6 bases and V by 0 bases; bases with no gene match: 4. The CDR3 region is CASSQEAGLAAEQYF. The CDR3 DNA reads TGCGCCAGCAGCCAAGAAGCGGGACTAGCGGCCGAGCAGTACTTC.

Only a few counts were recorded for this clone. The chain carries TRBV14 and TRBJ1-4; 9 nucleotides agree with TRBD1. Germline lookup yields CDR1 SGHDN and CDR2 FVKESK. There are 16 residues in the CDR3. J gave up 8 bases and V 2 bases, and 9 bases lay outside the gene matches. CDR3 protein: CASSQRGTGIREKLFF. In nucleotides, the CDR3 is TGTGCCAGCAGCCAAAGAGGGACAGGGATCAGGGAAAAACTGTTTTTT.

The chain couples TRBV19 to TRBJ1-1; tentatively, D is TRBD1 (6 bases). CDR1 is LNHDA and CDR2 is SQIVND in the germline V gene (reference sequence). Trimming pared 6 bases from V and 5 bases from J, leaving 25 bases between. The CDR3 runs 17 residues. CDR3 residues: CASRKDRLSLKGTEAFF. The CDR3 DNA reads as TGTGCCAGTAGAAAAGACAGGTTGAGTTTGAAGGGAACTGAAGCTTTCTTT.

The chain combines TRBV7-6 with TRBJ2-1; 8 bases agree with TRBD1. V lost 5 bases and J lost 3; bases outside the gene matches: 6. The CDR3 totals 15 residues. The V gene's germline CDR1 is SGHVS and CDR2 FNYEAQ. CDR3 in DNA: TGTGCCAGCAGCCCGGCAGGACAGGGCTACAATGAGCAGTTCTTC. It specifies CASSPAGQGYNEQFF.

This chain joins TRBV7-2 and TRBJ1-6, with TRBD1 identical over 7 bases. This CDR3 has 15 residues. Looked up from germline, CDR1 is SGHTA and CDR2 is FQGNSA. The V segment lost 5 bases and the J segment 7 bases; nucleotides outside the gene matches: 8. CDR3 sequence (DNA): TGTGCCAGCAGCGAAAAGACAGGGCGGAATTCACCCCTCCACTTT. Its protein product is CASSEKTGRNSPLHF.

The chain uses TRBV14 and TRBJ2-1; D remains unclear. The V gene lost 5 bases and the J gene lost 2 bases, with 7 bases spanning the gap. Germline assignment: CDR1 SGHDN and CDR2 FVKESK. The CDR3 runs to 13 residues. The CDR3: CASSKTAYNEQFF. Written as DNA, the CDR3 is TGTGCCAGCAGCAAAACAGCCTACAATGAGCAGTTCTTC.

The table lists this clone with a few counts. This chain connects TRBV5-1 to TRBJ1-1; 8 nucleotides match TRBD1. Per germline, CDR1 SGHRS and CDR2 YFSETQ. The CDR3 totals 15 residues. Trimming took 0 bases from V and 10 from J; bases not matched to a gene: 11. The CDR3 sequence: CASSLVGQGNEAAFF. Written as DNA, the CDR3 is TGCGCCAGCAGCTTGGTAGGACAGGGTAATGAGGCAGCTTTCTTT.

V and J are TRBV9 and TRBJ2-3; no clear D gene. The CDR3 has 13 amino acids. Germline CDR1 SGDLS, CDR2 YYNGEE. Trimming took off 0 bases at V and 6 bases at J, with 8 bases between the two ends. This CDR3 is CASSVVAMDTQYF. The CDR3 DNA follows: TGTGCCAGCAGCGTAGTAGCTATGGATACGCAGTATTTT.

The chain joins TRBV30 to TRBJ2-7; the match to TRBD1 covers 7 bases. V shed 6 bases and J 0 bases; nucleotides not matched to a gene: 8. Germline CDR1 reads GTSNPN; CDR2 reads SVGIG (reference sequence). This CDR3 comprises 14 residues. The CDR3 DNA is TGTGCCTGCCCCCGGACAGGCCCCTCCTACGAGCAGTACTTC. As protein: CACPRTGPSYEQYF.

The rearrangement joins TRBV7-2 to TRBJ1-1, with 12 bases aligning to TRBD1. The V and J ends lost 3 bases and 3 bases, in that order; junction bases with no gene match: 11. CDR1 and CDR2 (germline): SGHTA, FQGNSA. The CDR3 totals 18 residues. CDR3 nucleotides: TGTGCCAGCAGCTTCGGGGCGGGACAGGGGGCGGCGGACACTGAAGCTTTCTTT. Protein product: CASSFGAGQGAADTEAFF. Full variable domain (missing parts from reference TRBV7-2 and TRBJ1-1): GAGVSQSPSNKVTEKGKDVELRCDPISGHTALYWYRQSLGQGLEFLIYFQGNSAPDKSGLPSDRFSAERTGGSVSTLTIQRTQQEDSAVYLCASSFGAGQGAADTEAFFGQGTRLTVV.

The chain uses TRBV7-6 and TRBJ2-3; D gene ambiguous. With 1 base removed from V and 4 bases from J, the gap between germline ends came to 3 bases. Germline CDR1 SGHVS, CDR2 FNYEAQ. The CDR3 sequence is 12 residues long. CDR3 loop: CASSLVADTQYF. In DNA form, the CDR3 reads TGTGCCAGCAGCTTAGTAGCAGATACGCAGTATTTT.

This sequence joins TRBV7-6 and TRBJ2-3, with 8 bases that match TRBD1. V dropped 5 bases and J dropped 2; count of bases not matched to a gene: 3. The CDR3 runs to 14 residues. CDR1 and CDR2 from the germline V gene are SGHVS and FNYEAQ. As DNA, the CDR3 is TGTGCCAGCAGCCGGACAGGGTTCACAGATACGCAGTATTTT. It specifies CASSRTGFTDTQYF. The whole variable domain, remainder taken from reference TRBV7-6 and TRBJ2-3, is GAGVSQSPRYKVTKRGQDVALRCDPISGHVSLYWYRQALGQGPEFLTYFNYEAQQDKSGLPNDRFSAERPEGSISTLTIQRTEQRDSAMYRCASSRTGFTDTQYFGPGTRLTVL.